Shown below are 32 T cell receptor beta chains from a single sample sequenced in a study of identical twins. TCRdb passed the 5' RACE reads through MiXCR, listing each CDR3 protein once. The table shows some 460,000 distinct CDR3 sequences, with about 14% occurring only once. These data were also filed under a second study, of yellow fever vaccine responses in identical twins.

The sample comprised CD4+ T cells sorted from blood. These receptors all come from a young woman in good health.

The CDR3: CASSMEANPTYNEQFF. CDR3 sequence (DNA): TGTGCCAGCAGTATGGAGGCTAATCCCACCTACAATGAGCAGTTCTTC. The gene calls are TRBV12-3 or TRBV12-4 and TRBJ2-1; possible D gene TRBD2, 5 bases. Trimming removed 5 bases from V and 2 bases from J, with 16 bases in between. This CDR3 is built from 16 residues.

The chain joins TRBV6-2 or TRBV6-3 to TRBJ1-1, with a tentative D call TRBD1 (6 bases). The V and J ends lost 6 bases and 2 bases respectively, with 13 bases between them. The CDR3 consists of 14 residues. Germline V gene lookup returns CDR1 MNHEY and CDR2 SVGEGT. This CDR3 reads CASRAGQPNTEAFF. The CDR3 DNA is TGTGCCAGCAGAGCCGGACAGCCAAACACTGAAGCTTTCTTT.

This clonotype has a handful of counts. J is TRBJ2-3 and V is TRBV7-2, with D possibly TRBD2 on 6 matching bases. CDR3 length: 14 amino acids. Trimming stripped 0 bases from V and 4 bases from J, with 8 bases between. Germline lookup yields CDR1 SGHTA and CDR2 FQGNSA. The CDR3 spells CASSLAEGPDTQYF. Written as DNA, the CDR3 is TGTGCCAGCAGCTTAGCGGAGGGGCCAGATACGCAGTATTTT. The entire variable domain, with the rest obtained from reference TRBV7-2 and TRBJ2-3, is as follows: GAGVSQSPSNKVTEKGKDVELRCDPISGHTALYWYRQSLGQGLEFLIYFQGNSAPDKSGLPSDRFSAERTGGSVSTLTIQRTQQEDSAVYLCASSLAEGPDTQYFGPGTRLTVL.

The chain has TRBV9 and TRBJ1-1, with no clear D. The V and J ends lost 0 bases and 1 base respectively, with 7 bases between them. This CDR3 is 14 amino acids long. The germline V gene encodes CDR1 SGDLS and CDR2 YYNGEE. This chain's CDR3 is CASSVAIKNTEAFF. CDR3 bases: TGTGCCAGCAGCGTAGCCATTAAGAACACTGAAGCTTTCTTT.

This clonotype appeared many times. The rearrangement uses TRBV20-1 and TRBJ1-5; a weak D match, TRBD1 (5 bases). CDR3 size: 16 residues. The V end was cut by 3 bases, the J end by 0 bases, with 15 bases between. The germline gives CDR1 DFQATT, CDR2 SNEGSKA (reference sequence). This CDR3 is CSASGRETYSNQPQHF. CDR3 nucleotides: TGCAGTGCTAGCGGCAGGGAGACCTATAGCAATCAGCCCCAGCATTTT.

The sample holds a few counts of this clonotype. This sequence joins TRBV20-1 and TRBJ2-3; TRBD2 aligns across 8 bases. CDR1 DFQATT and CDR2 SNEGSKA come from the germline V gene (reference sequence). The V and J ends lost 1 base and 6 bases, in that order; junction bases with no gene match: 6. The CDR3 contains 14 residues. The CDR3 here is CSARGREGFDTQYF. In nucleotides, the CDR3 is TGCAGTGCTAGAGGTCGGGAGGGCTTCGATACGCAGTATTTT.

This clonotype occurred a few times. CDR3 protein: CSASLGKETQYF. CDR3 coding DNA: TGCAGTGCTAGTTTAGGGAAAGAGACCCAGTACTTC. V is TRBV20-1 and J is TRBJ2-5; D remains unclear. Trimming removed 3 bases at V and 3 bases at J, with 8 bases between. The length of the CDR3 is 12 residues. CDR1 is DFQATT, CDR2 SNEGSKA, per germline (reference sequence).

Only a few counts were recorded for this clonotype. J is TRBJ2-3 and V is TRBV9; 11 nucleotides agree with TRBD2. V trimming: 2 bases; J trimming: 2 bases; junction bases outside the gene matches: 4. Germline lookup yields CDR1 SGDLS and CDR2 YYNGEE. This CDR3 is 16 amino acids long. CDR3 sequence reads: CASSVNSGGDTDTQYF. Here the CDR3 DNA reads TGTGCCAGCAGCGTTAATAGCGGGGGGGACACAGATACGCAGTATTTT.

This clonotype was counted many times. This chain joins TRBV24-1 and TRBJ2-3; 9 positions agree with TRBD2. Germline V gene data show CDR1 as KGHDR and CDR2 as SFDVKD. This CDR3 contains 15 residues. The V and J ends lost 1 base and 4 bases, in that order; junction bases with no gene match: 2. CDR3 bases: TGTGCCACCAGTGATTTAGCGGGAGGAGCAGATACGCAGTATTTT. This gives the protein CATSDLAGGADTQYF.

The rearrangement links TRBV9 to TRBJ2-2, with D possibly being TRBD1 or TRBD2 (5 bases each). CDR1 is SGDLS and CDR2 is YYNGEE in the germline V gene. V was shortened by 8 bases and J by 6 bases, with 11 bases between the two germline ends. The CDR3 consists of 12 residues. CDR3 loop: CASGRGAGELFF. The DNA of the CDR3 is TGTGCCAGTGGTAGGGGAGCCGGGGAGCTGTTTTTT.

CDR3 residues: CSARWTSGGRAYEQYF. The DNA of the CDR3 is TGCAGTGCTCGTTGGACTAGCGGGGGGCGGGCCTACGAGCAGTACTTC. The genes are TRBV20-1 and TRBJ2-7; the match to TRBD2 covers 14 bases. The CDR3 loop spans 16 amino acids. CDR1 DFQATT and CDR2 SNEGSKA come from the germline V gene (reference sequence). The V gene end was trimmed by 5 bases and the J gene end by 2 bases; junction bases not matched to a gene: 8.

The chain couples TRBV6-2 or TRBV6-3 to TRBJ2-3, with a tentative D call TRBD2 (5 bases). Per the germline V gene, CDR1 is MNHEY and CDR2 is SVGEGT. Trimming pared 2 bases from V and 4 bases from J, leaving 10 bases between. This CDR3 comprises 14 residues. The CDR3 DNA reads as TGTGCCAGCAGTTACGGAGGAGTCTCAGATACGCAGTATTTT. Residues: CASSYGGVSDTQYF.

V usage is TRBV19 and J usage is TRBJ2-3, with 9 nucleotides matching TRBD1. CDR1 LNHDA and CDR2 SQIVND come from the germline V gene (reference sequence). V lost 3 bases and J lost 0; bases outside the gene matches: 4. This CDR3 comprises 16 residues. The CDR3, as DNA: TGTGCCAGTAGTATGGGGACAGGGCAGAGCACAGATACGCAGTATTTT. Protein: CASSMGTGQSTDTQYF.

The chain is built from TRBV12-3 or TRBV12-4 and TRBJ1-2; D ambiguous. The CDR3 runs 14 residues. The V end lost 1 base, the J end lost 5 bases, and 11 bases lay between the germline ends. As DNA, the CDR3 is TGTGCCAGCAGTTTAGATGAGGGAAGATATGGCTACACCTTC. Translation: CASSLDEGRYGYTF.

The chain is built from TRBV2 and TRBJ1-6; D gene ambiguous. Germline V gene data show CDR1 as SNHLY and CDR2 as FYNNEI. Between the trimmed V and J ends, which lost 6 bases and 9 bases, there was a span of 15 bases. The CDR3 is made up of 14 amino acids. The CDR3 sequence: CASSETYSSSPLHF. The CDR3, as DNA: TGTGCCAGCAGCGAGACATATTCGAGTTCACCCCTCCACTTT.

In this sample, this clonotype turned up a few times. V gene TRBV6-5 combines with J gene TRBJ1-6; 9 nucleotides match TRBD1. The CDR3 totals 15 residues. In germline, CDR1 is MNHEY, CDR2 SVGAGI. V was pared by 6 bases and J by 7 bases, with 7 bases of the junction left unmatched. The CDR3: CASRYRQGGNSPLHF. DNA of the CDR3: TGTGCCAGCAGGTACAGACAGGGGGGAAATTCACCCCTCCACTTT.

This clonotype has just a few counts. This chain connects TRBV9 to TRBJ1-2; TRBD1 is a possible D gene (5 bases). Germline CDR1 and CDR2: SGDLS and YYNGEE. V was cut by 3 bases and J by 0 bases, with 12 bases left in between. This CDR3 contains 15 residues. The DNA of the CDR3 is TGTGCCAGCAGCGCTGAGACAGCCACTAACTATGGCTACACCTTC. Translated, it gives CASSAETATNYGYTF. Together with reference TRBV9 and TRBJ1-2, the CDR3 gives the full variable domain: DSGVTQTPKHLITATGQRVTLRCSPRSGDLSVYWYQQSLDQGLQFLIQYYNGEERAKGNILERFSAQQFPDLHSELNLSSLELGDSALYFCASSAETATNYGYTFGSGTRLTVV.

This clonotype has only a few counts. The CDR3, as DNA: TGTGCCAGCAGCCCGGGATCAACCTACAATGAGCAGTTCTTC. Protein: CASSPGSTYNEQFF. The chain uses TRBV5-5 and TRBJ2-1; tentatively, D is TRBD2 (5 bases). V gave up 4 bases and J gave up 2 bases, with 10 bases separating them. Germline CDR1 SGHKS, CDR2 YYEKEE (reference sequence). The CDR3 extends over 14 amino acids. Complete variable domain (other parts from reference TRBV5-5 and TRBJ2-1): DAGVTQSPTHLIKTRGQQVTLRCSPISGHKSVSWYQQVLGQGPQFIFQYYEKEERGRGNFPDRFSARQFPNYSSELNVNALLLGDSALYLCASSPGSTYNEQFFGPGTRLTVL.

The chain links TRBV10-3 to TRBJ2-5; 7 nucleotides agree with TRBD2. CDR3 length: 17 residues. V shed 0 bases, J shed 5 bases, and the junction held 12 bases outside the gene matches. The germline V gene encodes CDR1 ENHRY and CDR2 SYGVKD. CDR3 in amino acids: CAISESGRGTYLETQYF. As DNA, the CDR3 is TGTGCCATCAGTGAGTCGGGGCGGGGGACCTATCTGGAGACCCAGTACTTC.

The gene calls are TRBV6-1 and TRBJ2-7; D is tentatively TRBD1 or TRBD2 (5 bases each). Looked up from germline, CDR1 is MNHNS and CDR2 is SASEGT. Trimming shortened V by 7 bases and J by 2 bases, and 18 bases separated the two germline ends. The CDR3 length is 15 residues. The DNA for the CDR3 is TGTGCCAGCACCCCTACAGGCGGGCCACCCTACGAGCAGTACTTC. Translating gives CASTPTGGPPYEQYF.

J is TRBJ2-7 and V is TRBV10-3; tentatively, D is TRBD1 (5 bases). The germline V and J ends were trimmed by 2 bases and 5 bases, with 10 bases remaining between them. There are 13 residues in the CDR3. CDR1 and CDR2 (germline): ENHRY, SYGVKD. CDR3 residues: CAISETRADEQYF. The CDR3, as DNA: TGTGCCATCAGTGAGACCAGGGCCGACGAGCAGTACTTC.

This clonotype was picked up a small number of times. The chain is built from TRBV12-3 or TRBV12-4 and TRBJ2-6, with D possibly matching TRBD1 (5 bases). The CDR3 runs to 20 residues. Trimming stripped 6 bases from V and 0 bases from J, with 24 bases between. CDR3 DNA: TGTGCCAGCAGCCTCCAGGTCCGACAGTCCAAATACTCTGGGGCCAACGTCCTGACTTTC. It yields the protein CASSLQVRQSKYSGANVLTF.

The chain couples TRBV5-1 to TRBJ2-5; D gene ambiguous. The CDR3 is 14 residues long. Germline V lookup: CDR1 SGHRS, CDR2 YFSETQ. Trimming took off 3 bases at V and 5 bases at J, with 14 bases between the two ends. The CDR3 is CASSSERRVETQYF. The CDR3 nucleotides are TGCGCCAGCAGCTCAGAAAGAAGGGTGGAGACCCAGTACTTC.

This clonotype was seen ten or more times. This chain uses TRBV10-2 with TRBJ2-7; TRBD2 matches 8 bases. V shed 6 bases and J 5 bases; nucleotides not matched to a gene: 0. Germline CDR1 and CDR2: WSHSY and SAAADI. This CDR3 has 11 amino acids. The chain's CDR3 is CASRGLDEQYF. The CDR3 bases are TGCGCCAGCAGGGGACTAGACGAGCAGTACTTC.

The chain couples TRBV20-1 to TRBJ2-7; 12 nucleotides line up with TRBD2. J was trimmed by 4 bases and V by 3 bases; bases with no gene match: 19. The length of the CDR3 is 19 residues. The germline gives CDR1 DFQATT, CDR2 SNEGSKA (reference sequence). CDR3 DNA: TGCAGTGCTAGCCGCGGACTAGCGGGGACTTTGTCGCTTTCGTACGAGCAGTACTTC. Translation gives CSASRGLAGTLSLSYEQYF.

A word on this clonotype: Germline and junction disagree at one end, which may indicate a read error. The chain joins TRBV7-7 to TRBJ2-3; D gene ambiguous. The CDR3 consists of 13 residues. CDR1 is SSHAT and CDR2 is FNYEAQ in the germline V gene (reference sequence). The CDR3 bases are TGTGCTAGCAGCAAACGGTTAGCAGATACGCAGTATTTT. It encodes CASSKRLADTQYF.

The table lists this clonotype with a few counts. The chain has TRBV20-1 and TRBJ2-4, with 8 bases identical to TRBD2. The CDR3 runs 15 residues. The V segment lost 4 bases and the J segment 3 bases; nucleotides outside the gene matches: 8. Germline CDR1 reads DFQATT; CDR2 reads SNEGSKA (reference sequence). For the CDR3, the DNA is TGCAGTGCTAACCCAGCGGGAGAGCTCAAAAACATTCAGTACTTC. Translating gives CSANPAGELKNIQYF.

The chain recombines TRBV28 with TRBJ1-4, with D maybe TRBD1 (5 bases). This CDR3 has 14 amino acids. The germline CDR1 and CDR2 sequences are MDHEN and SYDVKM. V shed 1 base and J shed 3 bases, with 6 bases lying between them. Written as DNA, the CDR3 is TGTGCCAGCAGTTTATCGACAGCTAATGAAAAACTGTTTTTT. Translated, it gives CASSLSTANEKLFF.

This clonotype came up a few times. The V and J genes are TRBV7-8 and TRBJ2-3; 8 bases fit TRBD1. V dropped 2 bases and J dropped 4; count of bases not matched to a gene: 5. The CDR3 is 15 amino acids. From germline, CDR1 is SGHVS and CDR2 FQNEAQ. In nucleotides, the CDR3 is TGTGCCAGCAGCTTATTTGGGGGACAGGCAGATACGCAGTATTTT. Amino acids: CASSLFGGQADTQYF.

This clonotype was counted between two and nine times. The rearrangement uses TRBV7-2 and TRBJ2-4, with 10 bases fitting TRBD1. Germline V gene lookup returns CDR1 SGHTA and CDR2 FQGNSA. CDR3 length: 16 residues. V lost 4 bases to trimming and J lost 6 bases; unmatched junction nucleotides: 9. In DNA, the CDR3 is TGTGCCAGCAGCTCTACCGGGACAGGGGTTGGAAACATTCAGTACTTC. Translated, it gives CASSSTGTGVGNIQYF. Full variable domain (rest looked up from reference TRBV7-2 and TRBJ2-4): GAGVSQSPSNKVTEKGKDVELRCDPISGHTALYWYRQSLGQGLEFLIYFQGNSAPDKSGLPSDRFSAERTGGSVSTLTIQRTQQEDSAVYLCASSSTGTGVGNIQYFGAGTRLSVL.

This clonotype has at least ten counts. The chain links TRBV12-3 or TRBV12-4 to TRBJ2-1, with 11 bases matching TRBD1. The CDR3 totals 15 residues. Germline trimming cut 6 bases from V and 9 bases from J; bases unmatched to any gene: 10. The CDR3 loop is CASSLGQGVGVEQFF. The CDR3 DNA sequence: TGTGCCAGCAGCCTGGGACAGGGGGTCGGTGTTGAGCAGTTCTTC.

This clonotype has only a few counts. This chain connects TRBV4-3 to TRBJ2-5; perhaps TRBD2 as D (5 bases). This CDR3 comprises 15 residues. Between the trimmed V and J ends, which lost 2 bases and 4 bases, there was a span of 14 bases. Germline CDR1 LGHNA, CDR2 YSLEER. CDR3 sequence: CASSQQRGSLETQYF. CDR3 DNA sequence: TGCGCCAGCAGCCAACAAAGAGGGTCATTAGAGACCCAGTACTTC.